These T cell receptor beta chains were read from a single sample in a study of blood T cell repertoires in COVID-19. The table came from immunoSEQ multiplex PCR; TCRdb's copy has only in-frame clones and leaves some out. The table records around 190,000 clones, about 83% of them present only once. The sequenced sample was peripheral blood. These receptors came from a human donor in a cohort sampled during active COVID-19. The CDR3 runs from the conserved cysteine through the conserved F or W.

v_call cdr3_aa
TRBV28 CASSQQVYEQYF
TRBV28 CASTQPGRQRGSETQYF
TRBV12-3/TRBV12-4 CASLLAGAGEQYF
TRBV6-2/TRBV6-3 CASSYALDSGYEQYF
TRBV28 CASSPVGRGFYGYTF
TRBV3-1/TRBV3-2 CASSQTGGPNEKLFF
TRBV9 CASSPGGDQLFF
TRBV28 CASSWDREVNYEQYF
TRBV5-5 CASSRQGAYEQYF
TRBV7-9 CASSFSGGKIDTQYF
TRBV5-1 CASSTPGQRNTEAFF
TRBV4-3 CASSRLTGGGNEQFF
TRBV24-1 CATSGTGALYEQYF
TRBV24-1 CATSDLVGEGYNEQFF
TRBV5-4 CASRDDGTGYGYTF
TRBV29-1 CSVERDRGTEAFF
TRBV30 CAWIFSGRYNEQFF
TRBV4-3 CASSPRQGERSRAETQYF
TRBV7-2 CASTNSGGSSYEQYF
TRBV14 CASSPRDRGLAEQYF
TRBV9 CASSVLRGQGYNEQFF
TRBV5-4 CASSFGGTRGGETQYF
TRBV7-9 CASSLASGTLSEAFF
TRBV18 CASSLLDRDTEAFF
TRBV9 CASSRTGGAVTYEQYF
TRBV28 CASRRPGQGNSPLHF
TRBV28 CASSLTGAYSYEQYF
TRBV6-2/TRBV6-3 CASSYPSGSSYEQYF
TRBV2 CASSEVMRNTEAFF
TRBV5-1 CASSSGGTEAYGYTF
TRBV5-1 CASSWGQGTIEQYF
TRBV19 CASSKDSLTYSNQPQHF
TRBV19 CASSSRDRGSYEQYF
TRBV7-8 CASSLARVWGGNQPQHF
TRBV20-1 CSASELLAGVEDTQYF
TRBV5-1 CASSLGLAVTSSYEQYF
TRBV7-3 CASSSRGGRTDTQYF
TRBV2 CASSELEGEHADTQYF
TRBV27 CASSLSPGVAGSYEQYF
TRBV27 CASSLLGTSGYNEQFF
TRBV29-1 CSVEGSADYEQYF
TRBV3-1/TRBV3-2 CASSQAGRDNNQPQHF
TRBV6-5 CASSYSGQGSYEQYF
TRBV5-4 CASSFAGTSAYNEQFF